Listed below are T cell receptor beta chains from one sample, sequenced in a study of Graves' ophthalmopathy and Graves' hyperthyroidism. TCRdb processed the multiplex PCR reads anew with MiXCR; each CDR3 protein has one entry. The data show some 750,000 distinct CDR3 sequences, 40% seen once. Sequencing was carried out using peripheral blood. The receptors shown here come from an adult man with Graves' ophthalmopathy. The CDR3 runs from the conserved cysteine through the conserved F or W. A D gene is named only where the DNA matches it firmly. Size tells how often a clone was seen (once, few, many) or the class of an expanded clone, and some rows leave it out.

>-|-|TRBJ2-7|TRBV19
TGTGCCAGTAGCGAGGGTGGCGGAGACTACGAGCAGTACTTC
CASSEGGGDYEQYF
>TRBD2|-|TRBJ2-3|TRBV10-3
TGTGCCATCAGTGAGTGGGGTAGCGGGAGGGCCGCTGATACGCAGTATTTT
CAISEWGSGRAADTQYF
>TRBD1|-|TRBJ1-1|TRBV12-3/TRBV12-4
TGTGCCAGCAGTTGGGACAGGGAAGGTTTCTTT
CASSWDREGFF
>TRBD1|many|TRBJ1-6|TRBV2
TGTGCCAGCAGTGAAACAGGGGGCAGGGCAGGGTCACCCCTCCACTTT
CASSETGGRAGSPLHF
>-|many|TRBJ2-7|TRBV7-2
TGTGCCAGCAGCTCCACGGGGCACAAGAGGACCTACGAGCAGTACTTC
CASSSTGHKRTYEQYF
>-|few|TRBJ2-2|TRBV7-9
TGTGCCAGCAGAATAGGGACATACACCGGGGAGCTGTTTTTT
CASRIGTYTGELFF
>-|-|TRBJ2-2|TRBV4-2
TGTGCCAGCAGTCGTGACAGCTCGAACACCGGGGAGCTGTTTTTT
CASSRDSSNTGELFF
>-|many|TRBJ1-2|TRBV7-8
TGTGCCAGCAGTTTTGACAGCTACTATGGCTACACCTTC
CASSFDSYYGYTF
>-|-|TRBJ1-2|TRBV12-3/TRBV12-4
TGTGCCAGCAGTTTCAGTAGGACACTCAACTATGGCTACACCTTC
CASSFSRTLNYGYTF
>-|many|TRBJ1-1|TRBV19
TGTGCCAGTAGTCCAGGACTGAGGAACACTGAAGCTTTCTTT
CASSPGLRNTEAFF
>-|-|TRBJ2-3|TRBV2
TGTGCCAGCAGTGACAGGCACTATACGCAGTATTTT
CASSDRHYTQYF
>-|many|TRBJ1-3|TRBV12-3/TRBV12-4
TGTGCCAGCAGTCGTTTACAGGGAGACACCATATATTTT
CASSRLQGDTIYF
>-|-|TRBJ2-5|TRBV2
TGTGCCAGCAGTTGCCAGGGGACCCAGTACTTC
CASSCQGTQYF
>-|few|TRBJ2-7|TRBV4-3
TGCGCCAGCAGCCAAGATTTCTCGGGGATCTACGAGCAGTACTTC
CASSQDFSGIYEQYF
>TRBD2|-|TRBJ2-5|TRBV20-1
TGCAGTGCTAGTGGGCTAGCGGGATTTTTGACCCAGTACTTC
CSASGLAGFLTQYF
>-|-|TRBJ2-2|TRBV20-1
TGCAGTGGAGGGCAGGGCCGCGGCACCGGGGAGCTGTTTTTT
CSGGQGRGTGELFF
>-|-|TRBJ2-5|TRBV5-1
TGCGCCAGCAGCTTGGCCTGGTCTACAGACGAGACCCAGTACTTC
CASSLAWSTDETQYF
>TRBD1|-|TRBJ1-1|TRBV6-5
TGTGCCAGCACTCGACAGGGTGAAGCTTTCTTT
CASTRQGEAFF
>TRBD1|few|TRBJ2-7|TRBV12-3/TRBV12-4
TGTGCCAGCACTGTTGACAGGGCGGGTGACGAGCAGTACTTC
CASTVDRAGDEQYF
>-|few|TRBJ2-2|TRBV7-9
TGTGCCAGCAGCCCCAACCCCCTGTTCGCGAACACCGGGGAGCTGTTTTTT
CASSPNPLFANTGELFF
>-|-|TRBJ1-4|TRBV10-3
TGTGCCAGCAGCCCCGGGACGTTTGGCCCTGGAGAAAAACTGTTTTTT
CASSPGTFGPGEKLFF
>TRBD2|few|TRBJ2-1|TRBV7-2
TGTGCCAGCAGCCCGGGACTAGCCTACAATGAGCAGTTCTTC
CASSPGLAYNEQFF
>-|-|TRBJ1-6|TRBV15
TGTGCCACCAGCAGCGGGGGGGGGGCAAATTCACCCCTCCACTTT
CATSSGGGANSPLHF
>TRBD1|few|TRBJ1-1|TRBV25-1
TGTGCCAGCAGTACAGCCGGGACAGCGAACACTGAAGCTTTCTTT
CASSTAGTANTEAFF
>-|few|TRBJ1-5|TRBV24-1
TGTGCCAGCAGTTCATCCTCCTTGTTCAATCAGCCCCAGCATTTT
CASSSSSLFNQPQHF
>-|many|TRBJ2-5|TRBV6-5
TGTGCCAGCAGTTACGAGGGCAGGGAGACCCAGTACTTC
CASSYEGRETQYF
>TRBD1|many|TRBJ1-5|TRBV19
TGTGCCAGTAGTCCCCTCGGACAGGGCAGCAATCAGCCCCAGCATTTT
CASSPLGQGSNQPQHF
>-|few|TRBJ1-3|TRBV5-6
TGTGCCAGCAGCGCACGCACAGGGAGAGGAAACACCATATATTTT
CASSARTGRGNTIYF
>TRBD1|many|TRBJ1-1|TRBV5-1
TGCGCCAGCAGCTCGGGGACAGGGGGCACTGAAGCTTTCTTT
CASSSGTGGTEAFF
>TRBD1|many|TRBJ2-5|TRBV9
TGTGCCAGCAGCAGGACAGGGGGCAGGGAGACCCAGTACTTC
CASSRTGGRETQYF
>-|many|TRBJ2-5|TRBV24-1
TGTGCCACCAGAGCGGTGGGGGAAGAGACCCAGTACTTC
CATRAVGEETQYF
>-|few|TRBJ1-1|TRBV12-3/TRBV12-4
TGTGCCAGCAGCCGGTCGGGGTCGGGGGGAATTACTGAAGCTTTCTTT
CASSRSGSGGITEAFF
>-|-|TRBJ2-2|TRBV11-1
TGTGCCAGCAGCTTACTACAACTTACCGGGGAGCTGTTTTTT
CASSLLQLTGELFF
>-|many|TRBJ1-2|TRBV5-1
TGCGCCAGCAGCCCGGACAGCAGCTATGGCTACACCTTC
CASSPDSSYGYTF
>-|few|TRBJ1-3|TRBV6-5
TGTGCCAGCAGCCCCGCAGGGGATTCAGGAAACACCATATATTTT
CASSPAGDSGNTIYF
>-|many|TRBJ1-2|TRBV2
TGTGCCAGCAGTGATAGGGGATTAGACTATGGCTACACCTTC
CASSDRGLDYGYTF
>TRBD1|few|TRBJ2-2|TRBV4-2
TGTGCCAGCAGCCACAGACAGGGGGACACCGGGGAGCTGTTTTTT
CASSHRQGDTGELFF
>TRBD1|-|TRBJ2-7|TRBV29-1
TGCAGCGTTGAAGACCACAGGGGCCAGACCTACGAGCAGTACTTC
CSVEDHRGQTYEQYF
>TRBD1|many|TRBJ1-6|TRBV25-1
TGTGCCAGCAGTGGGGAGACAGGGGGCGTGATGAATTCACCCCTCCACTTT
CASSGETGGVMNSPLHF
>TRBD1|few|TRBJ2-7|TRBV12-3/TRBV12-4
TGTGCCAGCAGCCGATACGTGACGACAGGGGTTATCGAGCAGTACTTC
CASSRYVTTGVIEQYF
>-|-|TRBJ2-5|TRBV25-1
TGTGCCCGAAAATCAGGGTCGGTGCAGACCCAGTACTTC
CARKSGSVQTQYF
>-|many|TRBJ1-2|TRBV7-2
TGTGCCAGCAGCCCGTGGTTGAACTATGGCTACACCTTC
CASSPWLNYGYTF
>TRBD2|-|TRBJ2-2|TRBV20-1
TGCAGTGCTAGACCTCGGACTAGTAAAATCGGGGAGCTGTTTTTT
CSARPRTSKIGELFF
>TRBD1|-|TRBJ1-1|TRBV19
TGTGCCTGGGGACAGACAAGGAACACTGAAGCTTTCTTT
CAWGQTRNTEAFF
>TRBD1|-|TRBJ1-1|TRBV29-1
TGCGCGAAATCGGGACAGGGGGCTTGGCTCACTGAAGCTTTCTTT
CAKSGQGAWLTEAFF
>-|few|TRBJ2-5|TRBV7-9
TGTGCCAGCAGCTCCGGGACGGATGGTGAAGAGACCCAGTACTTC
CASSSGTDGEETQYF
>TRBD1|-|TRBJ2-1|TRBV29-1
TGCAGCGTTACAGGGGTGAATGAGCAGTTCTTC
CSVTGVNEQFF
>-|-|TRBJ2-5|TRBV20-1
TGCAGTGCTAGGTACCAGAGCCAAGAGACCCAGTACTTC
CSARYQSQETQYF
>TRBD2|-|TRBJ2-7|TRBV20-1
TGCAGTGCACAGACTAGCGGGAGTACATACGAGCAGTACTTC
CSAQTSGSTYEQYF
>-|few|TRBJ1-5|TRBV4-1
TGCGCCAGCAGCCAAGTCCCGGGTCAGCCCCAGCATTTT
CASSQVPGQPQHF
>-|-|TRBJ1-1|TRBV7-9
TGTGCCAGCAGTTACTTGGGGGGAGGCACTGAAGCTTTCTTT
CASSYLGGGTEAFF
>-|-|TRBJ1-4|TRBV2
TGTGCCGGCAGTGAAGGGGGGAGCTCCGAAAAACTGTTTTTT
CAGSEGGSSEKLFF
>TRBD1|-|TRBJ1-2|TRBV5-6
TGTGCCAGCACCCGAGTGCAGGGGGGCTATGGCTACACCTTC
CASTRVQGGYGYTF
>-|many|TRBJ1-6|TRBV12-3/TRBV12-4
TGTGCCAGCAGTTCGACAGGCCGGATGGATTCACCCCTCCACTTT
CASSSTGRMDSPLHF